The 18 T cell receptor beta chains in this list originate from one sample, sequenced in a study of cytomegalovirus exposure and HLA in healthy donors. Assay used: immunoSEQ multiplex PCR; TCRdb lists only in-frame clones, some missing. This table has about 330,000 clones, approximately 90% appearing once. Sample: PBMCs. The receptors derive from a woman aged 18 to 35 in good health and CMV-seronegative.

The CDR3 sequence: CASSQDAGLSYEQYF. For the CDR3, the DNA is TGCGCCAGCAGCCAAGATGCAGGGCTCTCCTACGAGCAGTACTTC. The rearrangement links TRBV4-3 to TRBJ2-7, with D perhaps matching TRBD1 (5 bases). CDR1 LGHNA and CDR2 YSLEER come from the germline V gene. The CDR3 is made up of 15 amino acids. The ends were cut back, 0 bases at V and 0 bases at J, with 9 bases in the middle.

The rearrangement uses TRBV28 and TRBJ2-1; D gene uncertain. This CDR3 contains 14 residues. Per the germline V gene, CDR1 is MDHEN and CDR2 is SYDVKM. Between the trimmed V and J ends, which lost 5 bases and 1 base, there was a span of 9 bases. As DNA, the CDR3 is TGTGCCAGCAGTATATACATTTCCTACAATGAGCAGTTCTTC. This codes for CASSIYISYNEQFF.

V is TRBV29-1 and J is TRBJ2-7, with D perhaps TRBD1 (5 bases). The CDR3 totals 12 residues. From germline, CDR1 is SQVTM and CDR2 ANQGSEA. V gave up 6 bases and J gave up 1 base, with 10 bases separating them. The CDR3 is CSVGHVSYEQYF. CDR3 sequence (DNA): TGCAGCGTCGGACACGTTTCCTACGAGCAGTACTTC.

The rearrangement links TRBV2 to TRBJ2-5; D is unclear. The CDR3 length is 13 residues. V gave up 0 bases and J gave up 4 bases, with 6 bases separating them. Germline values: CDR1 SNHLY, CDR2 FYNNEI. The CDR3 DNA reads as TGTGCCAGCAGTGAAGCGCACATAGAGACCCAGTACTTC. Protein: CASSEAHIETQYF.

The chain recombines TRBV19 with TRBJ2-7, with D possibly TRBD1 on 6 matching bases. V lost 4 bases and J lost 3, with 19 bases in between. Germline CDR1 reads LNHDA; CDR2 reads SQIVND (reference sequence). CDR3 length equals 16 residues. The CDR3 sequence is CASSKGRQGFDYEQYF. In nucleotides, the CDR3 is TGTGCCAGTAGTAAAGGTAGGCAGGGGTTTGACTACGAGCAGTACTTC.

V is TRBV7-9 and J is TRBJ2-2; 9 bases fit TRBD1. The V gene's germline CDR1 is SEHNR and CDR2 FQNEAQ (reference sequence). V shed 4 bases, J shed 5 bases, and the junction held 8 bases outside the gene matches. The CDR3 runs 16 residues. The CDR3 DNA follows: TGTGCCAGCAGCTACCTGGGGACAGGGCGGACCGGGGAGCTGTTTTTT. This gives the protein CASSYLGTGRTGELFF.

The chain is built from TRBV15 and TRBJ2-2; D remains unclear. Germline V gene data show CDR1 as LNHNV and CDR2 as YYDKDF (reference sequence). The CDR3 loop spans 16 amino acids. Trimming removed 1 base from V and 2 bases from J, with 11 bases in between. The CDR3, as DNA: TGTGCCACCAGCAGAGTAGTATACTACAACACCGGGGAGCTGTTTTTT. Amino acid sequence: CATSRVVYYNTGELFF.

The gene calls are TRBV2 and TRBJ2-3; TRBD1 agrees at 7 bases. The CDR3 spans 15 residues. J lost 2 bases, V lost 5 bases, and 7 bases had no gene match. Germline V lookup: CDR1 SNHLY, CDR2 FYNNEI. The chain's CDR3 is CASSQQGLATDTQYF. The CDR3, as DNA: TGTGCCAGCAGTCAACAGGGGTTGGCCACAGATACGCAGTATTTT.

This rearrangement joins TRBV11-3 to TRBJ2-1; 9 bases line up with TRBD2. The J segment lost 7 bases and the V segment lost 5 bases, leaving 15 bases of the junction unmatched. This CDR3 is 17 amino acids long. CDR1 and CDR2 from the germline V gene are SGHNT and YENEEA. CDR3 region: CASSARGGVAGDNEQFF. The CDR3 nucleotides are TGTGCCAGCAGCGCGCGGGGCGGGGTAGCGGGAGATAATGAGCAGTTCTTC.

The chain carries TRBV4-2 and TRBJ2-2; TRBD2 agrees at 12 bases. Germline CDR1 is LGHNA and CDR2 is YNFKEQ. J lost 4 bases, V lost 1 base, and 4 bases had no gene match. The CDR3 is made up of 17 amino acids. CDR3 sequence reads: CASSQGLAGVTTGELFF. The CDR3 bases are TGTGCCAGCAGCCAAGGACTAGCGGGAGTGACCACCGGGGAGCTGTTTTTT.

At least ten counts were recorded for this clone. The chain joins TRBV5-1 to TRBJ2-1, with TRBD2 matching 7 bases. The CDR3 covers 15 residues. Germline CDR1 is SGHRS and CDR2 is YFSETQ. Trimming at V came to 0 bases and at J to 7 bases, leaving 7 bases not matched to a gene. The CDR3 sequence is CASSLGAGRPNEQFF. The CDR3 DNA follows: TGCGCCAGCAGCTTGGGAGCGGGAAGGCCGAATGAGCAGTTCTTC.

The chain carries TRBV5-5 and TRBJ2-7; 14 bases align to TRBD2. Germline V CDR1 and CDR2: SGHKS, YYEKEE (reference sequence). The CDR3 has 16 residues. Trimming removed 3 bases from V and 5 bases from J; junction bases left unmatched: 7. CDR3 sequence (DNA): TGTGCCAGCAGCTCGGGACTAGCGGGAGATGGTGACGAGCAGTACTTC. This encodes CASSSGLAGDGDEQYF.

CDR3 residues: CASSPGLLGYEQYF. The CDR3, as DNA: TGTGCCAGCAGTCCGGGACTTTTGGGCTACGAGCAGTACTTC. The chain recombines TRBV6-5 with TRBJ2-7; D is perhaps TRBD2 (6 bases). This CDR3 has 14 residues. The germline V gene encodes CDR1 MNHEY and CDR2 SVGAGI. V lost 5 bases and J lost 3, with 14 bases in between.

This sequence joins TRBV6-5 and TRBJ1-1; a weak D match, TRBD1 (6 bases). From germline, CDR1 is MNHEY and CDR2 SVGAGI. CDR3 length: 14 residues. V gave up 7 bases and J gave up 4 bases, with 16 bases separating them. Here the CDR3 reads CASTPDRIGTEAFF. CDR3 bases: TGTGCCAGCACACCGGACAGAATCGGCACTGAAGCTTTCTTT.

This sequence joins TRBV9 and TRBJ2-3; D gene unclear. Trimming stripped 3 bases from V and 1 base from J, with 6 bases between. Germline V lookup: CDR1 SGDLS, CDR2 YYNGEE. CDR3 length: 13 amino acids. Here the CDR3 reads CASSALGTDTQYF. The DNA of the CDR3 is TGTGCCAGCAGCGCCCTAGGCACAGATACGCAGTATTTT. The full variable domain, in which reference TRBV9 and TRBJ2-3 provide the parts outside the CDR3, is DSGVTQTPKHLITATGQRVTLRCSPRSGDLSVYWYQQSLDQGLQFLIQYYNGEERAKGNILERFSAQQFPDLHSELNLSSLELGDSALYFCASSALGTDTQYFGPGTRLTVL.

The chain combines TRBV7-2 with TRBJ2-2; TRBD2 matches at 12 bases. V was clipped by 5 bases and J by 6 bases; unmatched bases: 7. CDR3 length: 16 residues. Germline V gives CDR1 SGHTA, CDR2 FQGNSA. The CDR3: CASSPRLAGVPGELFF. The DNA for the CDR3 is TGTGCCAGCAGCCCCCGACTAGCGGGAGTCCCCGGGGAGCTGTTTTTT.

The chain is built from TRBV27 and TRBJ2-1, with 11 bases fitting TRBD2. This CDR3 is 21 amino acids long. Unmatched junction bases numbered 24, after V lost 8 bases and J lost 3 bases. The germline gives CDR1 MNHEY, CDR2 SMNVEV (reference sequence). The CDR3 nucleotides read TGTGCCAGCGGCCCCTCCCAGGCTAGCGGGAGGTTCGGCGTTCACTACAATGAGCAGTTCTTC. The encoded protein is CASGPSQASGRFGVHYNEQFF.

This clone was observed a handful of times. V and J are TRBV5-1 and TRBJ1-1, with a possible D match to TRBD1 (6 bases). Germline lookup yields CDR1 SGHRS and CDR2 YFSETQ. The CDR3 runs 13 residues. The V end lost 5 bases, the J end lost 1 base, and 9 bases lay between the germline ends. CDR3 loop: CASSRGGNTEAFF. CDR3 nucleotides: TGCGCCAGCAGTAGAGGGGGGAACACTGAAGCTTTCTTT.